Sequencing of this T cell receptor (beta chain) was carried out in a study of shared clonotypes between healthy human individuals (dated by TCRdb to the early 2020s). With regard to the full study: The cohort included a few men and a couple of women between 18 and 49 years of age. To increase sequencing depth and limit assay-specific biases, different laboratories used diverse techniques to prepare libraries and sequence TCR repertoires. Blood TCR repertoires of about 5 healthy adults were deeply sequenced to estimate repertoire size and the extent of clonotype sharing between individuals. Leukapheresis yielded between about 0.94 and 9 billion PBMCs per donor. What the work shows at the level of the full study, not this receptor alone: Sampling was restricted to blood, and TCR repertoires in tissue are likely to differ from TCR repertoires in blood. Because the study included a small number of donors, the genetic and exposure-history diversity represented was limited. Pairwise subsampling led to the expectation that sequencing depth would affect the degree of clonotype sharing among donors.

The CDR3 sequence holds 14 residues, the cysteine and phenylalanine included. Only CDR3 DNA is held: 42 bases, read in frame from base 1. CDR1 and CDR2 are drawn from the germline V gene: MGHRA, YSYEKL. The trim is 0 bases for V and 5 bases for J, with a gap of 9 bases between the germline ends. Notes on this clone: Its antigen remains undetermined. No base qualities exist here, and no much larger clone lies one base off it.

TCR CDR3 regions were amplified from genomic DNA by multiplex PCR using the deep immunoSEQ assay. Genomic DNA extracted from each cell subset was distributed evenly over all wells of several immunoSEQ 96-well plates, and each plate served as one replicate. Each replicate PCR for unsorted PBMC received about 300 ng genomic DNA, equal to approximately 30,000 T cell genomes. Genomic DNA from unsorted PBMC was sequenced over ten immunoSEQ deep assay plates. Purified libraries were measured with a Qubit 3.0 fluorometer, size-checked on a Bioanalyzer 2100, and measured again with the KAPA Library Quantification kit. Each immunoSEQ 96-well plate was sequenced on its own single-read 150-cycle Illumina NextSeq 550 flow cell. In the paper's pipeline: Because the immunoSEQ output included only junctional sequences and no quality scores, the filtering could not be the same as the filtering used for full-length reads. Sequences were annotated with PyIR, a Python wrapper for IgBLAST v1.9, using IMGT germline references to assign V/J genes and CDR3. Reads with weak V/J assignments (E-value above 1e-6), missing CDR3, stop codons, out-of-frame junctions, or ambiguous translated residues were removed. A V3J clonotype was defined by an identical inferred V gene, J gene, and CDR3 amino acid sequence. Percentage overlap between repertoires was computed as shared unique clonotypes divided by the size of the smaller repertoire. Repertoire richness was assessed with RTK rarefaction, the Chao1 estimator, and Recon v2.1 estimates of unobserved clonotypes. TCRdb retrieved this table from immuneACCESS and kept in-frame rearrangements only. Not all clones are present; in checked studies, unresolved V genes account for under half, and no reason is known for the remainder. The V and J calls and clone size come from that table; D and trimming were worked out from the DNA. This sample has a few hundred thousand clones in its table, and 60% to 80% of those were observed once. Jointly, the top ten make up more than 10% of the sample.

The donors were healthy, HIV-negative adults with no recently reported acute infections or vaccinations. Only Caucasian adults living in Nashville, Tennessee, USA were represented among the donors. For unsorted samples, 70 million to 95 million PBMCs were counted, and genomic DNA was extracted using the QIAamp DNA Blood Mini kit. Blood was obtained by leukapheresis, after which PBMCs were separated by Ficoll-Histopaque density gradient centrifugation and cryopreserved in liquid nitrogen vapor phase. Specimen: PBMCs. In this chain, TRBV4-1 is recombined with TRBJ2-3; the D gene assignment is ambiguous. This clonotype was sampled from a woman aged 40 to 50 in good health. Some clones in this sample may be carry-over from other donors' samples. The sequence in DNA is TGCGCCAGCAGCCAAGAAATTTCCCTAGATACGCAGTATTTT. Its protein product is CASSQEISLDTQYF.